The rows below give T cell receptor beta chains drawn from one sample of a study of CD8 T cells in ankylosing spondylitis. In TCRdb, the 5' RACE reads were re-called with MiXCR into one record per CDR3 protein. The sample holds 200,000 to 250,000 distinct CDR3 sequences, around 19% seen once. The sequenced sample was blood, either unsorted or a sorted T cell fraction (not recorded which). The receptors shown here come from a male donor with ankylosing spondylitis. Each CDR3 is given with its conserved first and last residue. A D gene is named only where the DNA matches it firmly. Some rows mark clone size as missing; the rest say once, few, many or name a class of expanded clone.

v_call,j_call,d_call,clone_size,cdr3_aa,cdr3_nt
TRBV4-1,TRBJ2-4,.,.,CASSQSSGLENIQYF,TGCGCCAGCAGCCAAAGTTCGGGGTTAGAAAACATTCAGTACTTC
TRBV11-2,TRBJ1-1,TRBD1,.,CASRPWDRVKGTEAFF,TGTGCCAGCAGGCCGTGGGACAGGGTTAAGGGCACTGAAGCTTTCTTT
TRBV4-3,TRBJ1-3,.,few,CASSQVWGSSGNTIYF,TGCGCCAGCAGCCAAGTATGGGGGAGCTCTGGAAACACCATATATTTT
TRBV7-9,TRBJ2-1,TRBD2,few,CATMPLREGLVHEQFF,TGTGCCACCATGCCCCTCCGGGAGGGCCTGGTGCATGAGCAGTTCTTC
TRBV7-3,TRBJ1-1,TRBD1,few,CASSPGTGATEAFF,TGTGCCAGCAGCCCAGGGACAGGGGCCACTGAAGCTTTCTTT
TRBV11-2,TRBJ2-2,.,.,CASSFRTLNTGELFF,TGTGCCAGCAGCTTCCGGACACTGAACACCGGGGAGCTGTTTTTT
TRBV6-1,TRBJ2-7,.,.,CASRPRDTSYEQYF,TGTGCCAGCAGGCCCCGGGACACCTCCTACGAGCAGTACTTC
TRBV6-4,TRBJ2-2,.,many,CASSDTSTGELFF,TGTGCCAGCAGTGACACTAGCACCGGGGAGCTGTTTTTT
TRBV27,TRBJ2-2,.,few,CASSLTPTGELFF,TGTGCCAGCAGTTTAACGCCAACAGGGGAGCTGTTTTTT
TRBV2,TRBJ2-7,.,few,CASGGASYEQYF,TGTGCCAGCGGGGGGGCTTCCTACGAGCAGTACTTC
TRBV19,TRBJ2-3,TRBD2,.,CASTPVSGGAPDTQYF,TGTGCCAGTACCCCCGTTAGCGGGGGGGCCCCAGATACGCAGTATTTT
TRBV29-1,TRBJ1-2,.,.,CSVGAGRRGYTF,TGCAGCGTTGGGGCGGGCCGTCGGGGCTACACCTTC
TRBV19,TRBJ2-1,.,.,CASRDRGGYNEQFF,TGTGCCAGTAGGGATCGGGGCGGGTACAATGAGCAGTTCTTC
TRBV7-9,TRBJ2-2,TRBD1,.,CASSLGPGQPTGELFF,TGTGCCAGCAGCTTAGGGCCGGGACAGCCCACCGGGGAGCTGTTTTTT
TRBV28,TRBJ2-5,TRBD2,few,CASSSKRERRETQYF,TGTGCCAGCAGTTCGAAGCGGGAGAGGAGAGAGACCCAGTACTTC
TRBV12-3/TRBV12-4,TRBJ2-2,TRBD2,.,CAISLTLAGGTNTGELFF,TGTGCCATCAGTTTAACACTAGCGGGAGGGACGAACACCGGGGAGCTGTTTTTT
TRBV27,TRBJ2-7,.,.,CASSSLNRAGPSYEQYF,TGTGCCAGCAGTTCGCTAAATCGGGCAGGGCCCTCCTACGAGCAGTACTTC
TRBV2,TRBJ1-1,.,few,CASIEGRTEAFF,TGTGCCAGCATCGAGGGGCGCACTGAAGCTTTCTTT
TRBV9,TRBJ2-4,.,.,CASSVGGRPKNIQYF,TGTGCCAGCAGCGTCGGCGGTAGGCCAAAAAACATTCAGTACTTC
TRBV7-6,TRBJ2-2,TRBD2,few,CASSGGLAGVVHTGELFF,TGTGCCAGCAGCGGGGGACTAGCGGGAGTAGTCCACACCGGGGAGCTGTTTTTT
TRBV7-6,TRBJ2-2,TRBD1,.,CASSADWGTGRNTGELFF,TGTGCCAGCAGTGCCGATTGGGGGACAGGGCGGAACACCGGGGAGCTGTTTTTT
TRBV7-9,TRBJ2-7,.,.,CASSLGTGFGEQYF,TGTGCCAGCAGCTTAGGAACAGGGTTTGGGGAGCAGTACTTC
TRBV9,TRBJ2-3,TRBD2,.,CASSPPGGATDTQYF,TGTGCCAGCAGCCCCCCGGGGGGAGCGACAGATACGCAGTATTTT
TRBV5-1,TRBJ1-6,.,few,CASSFLGDSPLHF,TGCGCCAGCAGCTTTTTAGGGGACTCACCCCTCCACTTT
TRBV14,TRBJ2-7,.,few,CASSQDWTVYEQYF,TGTGCCAGCAGCCAAGATTGGACGGTTTACGAGCAGTACTTC
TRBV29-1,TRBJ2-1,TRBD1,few,CSAPDRGLDNEQFF,TGCAGCGCTCCCGACAGGGGGCTTGACAATGAGCAGTTCTTC
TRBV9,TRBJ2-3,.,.,CASSANRADTQYF,TGTGCCAGCAGCGCCAACCGTGCAGATACGCAGTATTTT
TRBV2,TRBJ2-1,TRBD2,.,CASSDPLAGGHNEQFF,TGTGCCAGCAGCGACCCTCTAGCGGGTGGCCACAATGAGCAGTTCTTC
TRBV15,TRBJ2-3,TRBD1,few,CATSGPGQGASDTQYF,TGTGCCACCAGCGGCCCGGGACAGGGGGCTTCAGATACGCAGTATTTT
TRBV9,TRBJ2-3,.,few,CASSVEGGGTDTQYF,TGTGCCAGCAGCGTAGAAGGCGGGGGCACAGATACGCAGTATTTT
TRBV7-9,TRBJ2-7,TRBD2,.,CASSMLAGVPGEQYF,TGTGCCAGCAGCATGCTAGCGGGGGTCCCCGGGGAGCAGTACTTC
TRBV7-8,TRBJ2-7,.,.,CASSPEGSDEQYF,TGTGCCAGCAGCCCAGAGGGTTCGGACGAGCAGTACTTC
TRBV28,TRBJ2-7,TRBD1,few,CASSFPSGQGTYEQYF,TGTGCCAGCAGTTTCCCCTCCGGACAGGGGACATACGAGCAGTACTTC
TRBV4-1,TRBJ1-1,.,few,CASSPQGISMNTEAFF,TGCGCCAGCAGCCCTCAGGGTATTAGTATGAACACTGAAGCTTTCTTT
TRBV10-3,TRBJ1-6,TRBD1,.,CAIGTAGYNSPLHF,TGTGCCATCGGGACAGCGGGGTATAATTCACCCCTCCACTTT
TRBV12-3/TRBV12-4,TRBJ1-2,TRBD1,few,CASSLASTGGGYGYTF,TGTGCCAGCAGTTTAGCCTCTACAGGGGGCGGCTATGGCTACACCTTC
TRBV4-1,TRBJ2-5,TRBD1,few,CASSQGQGWETQYF,TGCGCCAGCAGCCAAGGACAGGGTTGGGAGACCCAGTACTTC
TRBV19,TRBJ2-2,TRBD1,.,CASSPTPGQGFPNTGELFF,TGTGCCAGTAGTCCGACACCGGGACAGGGATTTCCGAACACCGGGGAGCTGTTTTTT
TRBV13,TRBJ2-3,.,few,CASSSRSDTQYF,TGTGCCAGCAGCTCCCGCTCGGATACGCAGTATTTT
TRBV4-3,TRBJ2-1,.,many,CASSQEIGVISSEQFF,TGCGCCAGCAGCCAAGAGATCGGGGTAATCTCCAGCGAGCAGTTCTTC
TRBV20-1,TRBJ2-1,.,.,CSARDLGDVPGSYNEQFF,TGCAGTGCCAGGGACTTGGGGGACGTCCCGGGGTCTTACAATGAGCAGTTCTTC
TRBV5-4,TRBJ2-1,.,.,CASSSTGTRINSYNEQFF,TGTGCCAGCAGCTCCACCGGGACACGGATCAATTCCTACAATGAGCAGTTCTTC
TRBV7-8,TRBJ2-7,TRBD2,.,CASSSHTSGEGITYEQYF,TGTGCCAGCAGCTCTCACACTAGCGGGGAAGGGATCACCTACGAGCAGTACTTC
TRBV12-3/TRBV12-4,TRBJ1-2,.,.,CASSLSWQTNYGYTF,TGTGCCAGCAGTTTAAGCTGGCAGACTAACTATGGCTACACCTTC
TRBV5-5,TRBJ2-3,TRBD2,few,CASSFGTSGVTDTQYF,TGTGCCAGCAGCTTTGGGACTAGCGGGGTGACCGATACGCAGTATTTT